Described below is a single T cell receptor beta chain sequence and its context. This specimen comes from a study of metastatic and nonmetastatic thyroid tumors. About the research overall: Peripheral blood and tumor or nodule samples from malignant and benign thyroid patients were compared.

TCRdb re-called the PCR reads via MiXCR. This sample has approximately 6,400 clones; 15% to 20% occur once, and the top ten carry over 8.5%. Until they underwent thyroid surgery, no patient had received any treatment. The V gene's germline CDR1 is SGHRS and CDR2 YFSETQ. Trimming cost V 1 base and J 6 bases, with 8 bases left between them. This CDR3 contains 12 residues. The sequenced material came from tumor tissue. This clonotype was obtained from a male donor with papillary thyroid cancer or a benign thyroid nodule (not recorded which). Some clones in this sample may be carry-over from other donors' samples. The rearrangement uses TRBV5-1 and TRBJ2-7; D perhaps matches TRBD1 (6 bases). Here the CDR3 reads CASSLPGVEQYF. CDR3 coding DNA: TGCGCCAGCAGCTTGCCAGGGGTCGAGCAGTACTTC.